This passage covers 21 T cell receptor beta chains from one sample sequenced in a study of blood T cell repertoires in COVID-19. Assay: immunoSEQ multiplex PCR; the TCRdb copy retains only in-frame clones and omits some. The sample lists some 250,000 clones, about 90% occurring once. The sample consisted of peripheral blood. The receptors originated from a woman aged 30 to 39 with COVID-19, enrolled during active disease.

The chain combines TRBV5-4 with TRBJ2-5; 9 bases fit TRBD2. CDR1 and CDR2 from the germline V gene are SGHNT and YYREEE (reference sequence). The CDR3 is made up of 15 amino acids. J was trimmed by 0 bases and V by 4 bases; bases with no gene match: 4. CDR3 nucleotides: TGTGCCAGCAGCGGCCGACTAGCGGACCAAGAGACCCAGTACTTC. Translated: CASSGRLADQETQYF.

The J gene is TRBJ2-2, the V gene TRBV6-2 or TRBV6-3, with TRBD2 matching 8 bases. The V gene's germline CDR1 is MNHEY and CDR2 SVGEGT. V trimming: 7 bases; J trimming: 6 bases; junction bases outside the gene matches: 22. This CDR3 contains 19 residues. Written as DNA, the CDR3 is TGTGCCAGCACCCCCCGGTTCCGGGGGGGTTTCGGTTTGTCCGGGGAGCTGTTTTTT. Translating it yields CASTPRFRGGFGLSGELFF.

This rearrangement joins TRBV4-1 to TRBJ2-2; 12 bases are a match to TRBD2. Unmatched junction bases numbered 7, after V lost 8 bases and J lost 0 bases. Germline CDR1 reads MGHRA; CDR2 reads YSYEKL. CDR3 length equals 17 residues. CDR3 coding DNA: TGCGCCAGCGGCGGACTAGCGGGGTACCCGAACACCGGGGAGCTGTTTTTT. This encodes CASGGLAGYPNTGELFF.

This rearrangement joins TRBV23-1 to TRBJ2-7; TRBD1 might be the D (5 bases). TRBV23-1 is recorded as an ORF, its role being uncertain. V was shortened by 0 bases and J by 4 bases, with 16 bases between the two germline ends. The CDR3 runs to 16 residues. The CDR3 coding sequence is TGCGCCAGCAGTCAATCGGGGTGGGGCTCGACTTACGAGCAGTACTTC. Protein sequence: CASSQSGWGSTYEQYF.

This clone was picked up one time. The chain uses TRBV2 and TRBJ2-3; TRBD2 might be the D (6 bases). The germline V gene has CDR1 SNHLY and CDR2 FYNNEI. V was clipped by 6 bases and J by 6 bases, with 25 bases between them. CDR3 length equals 17 residues. The CDR3, as DNA: TGTGCCAGCAGGGACTGGGAGGTAGCGCGACCGGAGGATACGCAGTATTTT. It encodes CASRDWEVARPEDTQYF.

V is TRBV5-6 and J is TRBJ2-1; D not certain. This CDR3 is built from 12 residues. V dropped 2 bases and J dropped 5 bases, with 5 bases sitting between them. The V gene's germline CDR1 is SGHDT and CDR2 YYEEEE. This CDR3 is CASSLQDNEQFF. Here the CDR3 DNA reads TGTGCCAGCAGCTTACAAGACAATGAGCAGTTCTTC.

The chain uses TRBV18 and TRBJ2-3, with TRBD2 identical over 7 bases. The CDR3 spans 16 residues. From germline, CDR1 is KGHSH and CDR2 LQKENI. J was trimmed by 0 bases and V by 1 base; bases with no gene match: 4. As DNA, the CDR3 is TGTGCCAGCTCACCACTAGCGGGTATCAGCACAGATACGCAGTATTTT. It yields the protein CASSPLAGISTDTQYF.

The rearrangement uses TRBV7-8 and TRBJ1-1, with D perhaps matching TRBD1 (5 bases). CDR3 size: 16 residues. V shed 2 bases and J shed 2 bases, with 15 bases lying between them. Per germline, CDR1 SGHVS and CDR2 FQNEAQ. CDR3 amino acids: CASSLKHPGGNTEAFF. The CDR3 DNA reads TGTGCCAGCAGCTTAAAACACCCGGGGGGTAACACTGAAGCTTTCTTT. The complete variable domain, with remaining parts taken from reference TRBV7-8 and TRBJ1-1, reads GAGVSQSPRYKVAKRGQDVALRCDPISGHVSLFWYQQALGQGPEFLTYFQNEAQLDKSGLPSDRFFAERPEGSVSTLKIQRTQQEDSAVYLCASSLKHPGGNTEAFFGQGTRLTVV.

The chain employs TRBV3-1 (or the pseudogene TRBV3-2) and TRBJ1-2, with a weak D call TRBD1 (5 bases). The CDR3 is made up of 13 amino acids. Germline V gene sequence: CDR1 LGHDT, CDR2 YNNKEL (reference sequence). Trimming pared 8 bases from V and 7 bases from J, leaving 17 bases between. The CDR3 DNA follows: TGTGCCAGCCAAGGGGCTTTAACTTCTGGCTACACCTTC. Translating gives CASQGALTSGYTF.

This clone was detected a few times. The chain joins TRBV7-9 to TRBJ2-1; 12 bases line up with TRBD1. This CDR3 is 14 amino acids long. CDR1 and CDR2 from the germline V gene are SEHNR and FQNEAQ (reference sequence). J lost 9 bases, V lost 5 bases, and 5 bases had no gene match. Here the CDR3 DNA reads TGTGCCAGCAGCGAAGGGACAGGGGGCGTTGAGCAGTTCTTC. It yields the protein CASSEGTGGVEQFF.

The DNA for the CDR3 is TGTGCCACCCCAGGGAATCCGATGGGCACTGAAGCTTTCTTT. It is translated as CATPGNPMGTEAFF. J is TRBJ1-1 and V is TRBV2; the D gene is possibly TRBD1 (5 bases). The V gene's germline CDR1 is SNHLY and CDR2 FYNNEI. The CDR3 covers 14 residues. The V end lost 10 bases, the J end lost 4 bases, and 19 bases lay between the germline ends.

This chain connects TRBV28 to TRBJ1-5; 8 nucleotides line up with TRBD1. The CDR3 runs to 15 residues. Unmatched junction bases numbered 6, after V lost 1 base and J lost 7 bases. Germline lookup yields CDR1 MDHEN and CDR2 SYDVKM. The CDR3 is CASSLSGQGAQPQHF. The CDR3, as DNA: TGTGCCAGCAGTTTATCCGGACAGGGTGCCCAGCCCCAGCATTTT.

This clone came up once. The chain has TRBV13 and TRBJ2-2, with 8 bases aligning to TRBD2. V shed 5 bases and J 4 bases; nucleotides not matched to a gene: 6. Germline CDR1 reads PRHDT; CDR2 reads FYEKMQ (reference sequence). CDR3 length: 15 residues. CDR3 region: CASSRAGAGTGELFF. The CDR3, as DNA: TGTGCCAGCAGCCGAGCGGGGGCAGGCACCGGGGAGCTGTTTTTT. Full variable domain (rest looked up from reference TRBV13 and TRBJ2-2): AAGVIQSPRHLIKEKRETATLKCYPIPRHDTVYWYQQGPGQDPQFLISFYEKMQSDKGSIPDRFSAQQFSDYHSELNMSSLELGDSALYFCASSRAGAGTGELFFGEGSRLTVL.

The chain carries TRBV5-4 and TRBJ2-1, with D hard to call. Trimming left V 0 bases short and J 0 bases short, with 10 bases between. The germline CDR1 and CDR2 sequences are SGHNT and YYREEE (reference sequence). The CDR3 contains 16 residues. CDR3 nucleotides: TGTGCCAGCAGCTTGGTGCCTTCCAGCTCCTACAATGAGCAGTTCTTC. It yields the protein CASSLVPSSSYNEQFF.

The genes are TRBV20-1 and TRBJ2-7; 12 positions match TRBD2. The CDR3 has 16 amino acids. V shed 3 bases, J shed 0 bases, and the junction held 6 bases outside the gene matches. Germline lookup yields CDR1 DFQATT and CDR2 SNEGSKA (reference sequence). The CDR3 sequence: CSASGTSGGFSYEQYF. The CDR3 DNA sequence: TGCAGTGCTAGTGGTACTAGCGGGGGGTTCTCCTACGAGCAGTACTTC.

This clone is a singleton in its sample. The rearrangement uses TRBV12-3 or TRBV12-4 and TRBJ1-5; the D is unclear. The V gene lost 7 bases and the J gene lost 5 bases, with 9 bases spanning the gap. CDR3 length: 12 residues. CDR3 loop: CASNREHQPQHF. The DNA for the CDR3 is TGTGCCAGCAATCGGGAGCATCAGCCCCAGCATTTT.

The V and J genes are TRBV5-6 and TRBJ1-1; possibly TRBD1 for D (5 bases). CDR3 length: 15 amino acids. V lost 4 bases to trimming and J lost 1 base, with 14 bases between them. Germline CDR1 SGHDT, CDR2 YYEEEE. In DNA form, the CDR3 reads TGTGCCAGCAGCAAACCCGGGACTGGGAACACTGAAGCTTTCTTT. Residues: CASSKPGTGNTEAFF.

The chain recombines TRBV10-2 with TRBJ2-1; 14 bases fit TRBD2. CDR1 is WSHSY, CDR2 SAAADI, per germline. The length of the CDR3 is 17 residues. The V gene end was trimmed by 7 bases and the J gene end by 2 bases; junction bases not matched to a gene: 7. The DNA of the CDR3 is TGCGCCAGCACCCCGGGACTAGCGGGGGCCCCCTACAATGAGCAGTTCTTC. It translates to CASTPGLAGAPYNEQFF.

This clone has just a few counts. This chain links TRBV7-9 with TRBJ1-1; D is uncertain. The V end lost 4 bases, the J end lost 4 bases, and 4 bases lay between the germline ends. The CDR3 covers 11 residues. Looked up from germline, CDR1 is SEHNR and CDR2 is FQNEAQ (reference sequence). Here the CDR3 DNA reads TGTGCCAGCAGCTCCATCACTGAAGCTTTCTTT. Translation gives CASSSITEAFF.

The chain joins TRBV11-2 to TRBJ1-5, with D perhaps TRBD1 (5 bases). Trimming took off 5 bases at V and 1 base at J, with 9 bases between the two ends. The CDR3 has 14 amino acids. Germline V gene lookup returns CDR1 SGHAT and CDR2 FQNNGV. The CDR3 sequence: CASSTGWSNQPQHF. The CDR3, as DNA: TGTGCCAGCAGCACAGGTTGGAGCAATCAGCCCCAGCATTTT.

The chain is built from TRBV12-3 or TRBV12-4 and TRBJ2-7; D is undetermined. The ends were cut back, 4 bases at V and 4 bases at J, with 8 bases in the middle. The CDR3 runs 12 residues. In DNA, the CDR3 is TGTGCCAGCAGTTCCTTCCGGTACGAGCAGTACTTC. Translating it yields CASSSFRYEQYF.